This TCR beta chain was sequenced for a study of blood T cell repertoires in COVID-19. Study summary: Sources were T cells, B-cell-depleted T cells, or PBMCs; the material itself was cDNA or gDNA.

In the original workflow: It was from reference gene primer amplification that nucleated cell counts were estimated. Repertoires were generated with immunoSEQ multiplex PCR, while TCRdb's copy carries only in-frame clones and drops some. V, J and clone size reflect that table, while D and trimming were determined from the DNA. The sample consists of about 230,000 clones, around 84% of them appearing once. Trimming pared 1 base from V and 4 bases from J, leaving 8 bases between. Germline assignment: CDR1 MGHRA and CDR2 YSYEKL. The CDR3 length is 14 residues. V usage is TRBV4-1 and J usage is TRBJ2-4; no firm D call. The material sequenced was peripheral blood. The sequence derives from an elderly woman with active or convalescent COVID-19. The CDR3 region has the DNA TGCGCCAGCAGCCAAGTGCAGGTTAAAAACATTCAGTACTTC. It codes for CASSQVQVKNIQYF.